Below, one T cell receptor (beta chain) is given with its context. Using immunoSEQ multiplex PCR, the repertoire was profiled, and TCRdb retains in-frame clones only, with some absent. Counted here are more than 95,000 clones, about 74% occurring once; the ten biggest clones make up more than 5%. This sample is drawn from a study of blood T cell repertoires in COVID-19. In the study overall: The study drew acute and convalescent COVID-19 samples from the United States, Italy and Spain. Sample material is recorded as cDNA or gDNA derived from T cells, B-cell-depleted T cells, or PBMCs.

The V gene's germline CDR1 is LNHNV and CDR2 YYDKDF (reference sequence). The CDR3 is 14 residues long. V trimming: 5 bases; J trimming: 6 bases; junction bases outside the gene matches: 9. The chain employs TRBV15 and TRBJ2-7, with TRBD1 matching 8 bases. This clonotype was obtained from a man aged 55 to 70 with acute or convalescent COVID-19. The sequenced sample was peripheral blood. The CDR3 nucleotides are TGTGCCACCAGCGCGGACAGGGTACAAAGCGAGCAGTACTTC. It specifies CATSADRVQSEQYF.